In this sample, the clone carrying this TCR beta chain turned up once. This entry is derived from a study of shared T cell receptors in the human thymus. In germline, CDR1 is SQVTM, CDR2 ANQGSEA. Trimming took 4 bases from V and 3 from J, leaving 19 bases between them. There are 15 residues in the CDR3. The method was immunoSEQ multiplex PCR; TCRdb's version includes in-frame clones alone and lacks a portion of them. The sample carries hundreds of thousands of clones, roughly 90% recorded once. The same data also went into a second study, on human thymus T cells. From that study: Donation came from healthy Finnish infants having corrective surgery for congenital heart defects. Corrective cardiac surgery supplied the resected thymus tissue. An apparent bias in V and J gene usage was seen in thymic and blood repertoires.

Source material: thymocytes. V is TRBV29-1 and J is TRBJ2-7; TRBD1 is a possible D gene (5 bases). This sequence originates from a boy in the first two years of life with a congenital heart defect. The CDR3 DNA sequence: TGCAGCGTTGGGAATACCTTGGGGCGGATCTACGAGCAGTACTTC. Protein: CSVGNTLGRIYEQYF.